A single sample gave rise to the 18 T cell receptor beta chains below, sequenced in a study of T cell responses to AZD1222 COVID-19 vaccine. Produced via immunoSEQ multiplex PCR; TCRdb's table is partial and in-frame only. The sample records 130,000 or so clones, roughly 90% being singletons. The starting material was peripheral blood, obtained on day 0 of AZD1222 vaccination. The receptors were sampled from an adult in good health.

The chain combines TRBV18 with TRBJ1-3, with D perhaps TRBD1 (6 bases). Trimming removed 5 bases from V and 2 bases from J, with 7 bases in between. In germline, CDR1 is KGHSH, CDR2 LQKENI. The CDR3 runs 13 residues. The CDR3 bases are TGTGCCAGCTCAGGACAGACTGGAAACACCATATATTTT. Translating it yields CASSGQTGNTIYF.

The rearrangement links TRBV5-8 to TRBJ1-4; the D gene is possibly TRBD1 (5 bases). The CDR3 loop spans 17 amino acids. V was pared by 0 bases and J by 3 bases, with 15 bases between. Germline loops: CDR1 SGHTS, CDR2 YDEGEE. The CDR3 bases are TGTGCCAGCAGCTTGGTGACAGCTGTTGGAGCTAATGAAAAACTGTTTTTT. This gives the protein CASSLVTAVGANEKLFF.

The genes are TRBV5-5 and TRBJ2-1; D might be TRBD1 or TRBD2, each matching 9 bases. The CDR3 covers 15 residues. Germline CDR1 and CDR2: SGHKS and YYEKEE (reference sequence). Trimming cost V 6 bases and J 4 bases, with 17 bases left between them. The CDR3 region is CASTRGGQGYNEQFF. The CDR3 DNA follows: TGTGCCAGCACGCGGGGGGGACAGGGTTACAATGAGCAGTTCTTC.

The rearrangement uses TRBV27 and TRBJ1-2; 7 nucleotides align to TRBD1. The germline V gene has CDR1 MNHEY and CDR2 SMNVEV (reference sequence). The CDR3 has 15 amino acids. The junction had 8 bases not matched to a gene; V was cut back by 5 bases and J by 2 bases. DNA for the CDR3: TGTGCCAGCAGTCCCTCCGTGGGACAGAACTATGGCTACACCTTC. Translation gives CASSPSVGQNYGYTF.

This sequence joins TRBV3-1 (or the pseudogene TRBV3-2) and TRBJ1-2; D not certain. The length of the CDR3 is 14 residues. Germline V gene sequence: CDR1 LGHDT, CDR2 YNNKEL (reference sequence). V lost 0 bases to trimming and J lost 1 base, with 6 bases between them. The CDR3 reads CASSQEYLNYGYTF. CDR3 bases: TGTGCCAGCAGCCAAGAATACCTTAACTATGGCTACACCTTC.

The rearrangement joins TRBV5-1 to TRBJ1-3; D gene ambiguous. This CDR3 has 15 amino acids. With 2 bases removed from V and 1 base from J, the gap between germline ends came to 10 bases. The germline gives CDR1 SGHRS, CDR2 YFSETQ. The CDR3 reads CASSFWGDSGNTIYF. In nucleotides, the CDR3 is TGCGCCAGCAGCTTTTGGGGAGATTCTGGAAACACCATATATTTT.

The CDR3 reads CASSPGTGFQETQYF. As DNA, the CDR3 is TGTGCCAGCAGCCCAGGGACGGGGTTCCAAGAGACCCAGTACTTC. The chain has TRBV5-8 and TRBJ2-5; D is tentatively TRBD1 or TRBD2 (5 bases each). The CDR3 consists of 15 residues. Germline CDR1 is SGHTS and CDR2 is YDEGEE. V lost 4 bases and J 1 base, leaving 14 bases between the germline ends.

This rearrangement joins TRBV25-1 to TRBJ1-6; D is undetermined. V lost 7 bases and J lost 8, with 12 bases in between. This CDR3 has 13 residues. In germline, CDR1 is MGHDK, CDR2 SYGVNS. The CDR3 loop reads CASKAHLDSPLHF. The CDR3 bases are TGTGCCAGCAAGGCCCATCTGGATTCACCCCTCCACTTT.

CDR3 DNA: TGTGCCAGCAGCCATTCCGGGGTAGAGACCCAGTACTTC. Its translation is CASSHSGVETQYF. V gene TRBV5-6 combines with J gene TRBJ2-5; D might be TRBD2 (5 bases). This CDR3 is 13 amino acids long. V was cut by 4 bases and J by 4 bases, with 11 bases left in between. The germline CDR1 and CDR2 sequences are SGHDT and YYEEEE. Looking up the rest from reference TRBV5-6 and TRBJ2-5 gives the full variable domain: DAGVTQSPTHLIKTRGQQVTLRCSPKSGHDTVSWYQQALGQGPQFIFQYYEEEERQRGNFPDRFSGHQFPNYSSELNVNALLLGDSALYLCASSHSGVETQYFGPGTRLLVL.

The chain employs TRBV5-1 and TRBJ2-5; D not resolved. V was cut by 0 bases and J by 6 bases, with 6 bases left in between. Germline assignment: CDR1 SGHRS and CDR2 YFSETQ. The CDR3 runs to 12 residues. CDR3 loop: CASSLDIQTQYF. DNA of the CDR3: TGCGCCAGCAGCTTGGACATACAGACCCAGTACTTC. The full variable domain, its missing parts supplied by reference TRBV5-1 and TRBJ2-5, is KAGVTQTPRYLIKTRGQQVTLSCSPISGHRSVSWYQQTPGQGLQFLFEYFSETQRNKGNFPGRFSGRQFSNSRSEMNVSTLELGDSALYLCASSLDIQTQYFGPGTRLLVL.

Written as DNA, the CDR3 is TGTGCCATCGGACAGGGGGTCGAGCAGTACTTC. It specifies CAIGQGVEQYF. This rearrangement joins TRBV10-3 to TRBJ2-7; 10 nucleotides match TRBD1. The V gene end was trimmed by 8 bases and the J gene end by 6 bases; junction bases not matched to a gene: 1. Germline values: CDR1 ENHRY, CDR2 SYGVKD. This CDR3 is 11 amino acids long.

In DNA form, the CDR3 reads TGTGCCAGCAGCTTCACAGGGGTGACAGTTTACTATGGCTACACCTTC. Translating gives CASSFTGVTVYYGYTF. This rearrangement joins TRBV7-9 to TRBJ1-2; 7 nucleotides align to TRBD1. CDR3 length equals 16 residues. Unmatched junction bases numbered 10, after V lost 3 bases and J lost 3 bases. Germline assignment: CDR1 SEHNR and CDR2 FQNEAQ (reference sequence).

The V gene is TRBV2, the J gene TRBJ2-7; D is perhaps TRBD2 (5 bases). Germline CDR1 reads SNHLY; CDR2 reads FYNNEI. V was shortened by 6 bases and J by 4 bases, with 13 bases between the two germline ends. The CDR3 extends over 13 amino acids. Here the CDR3 reads CASRAGSGYEQYF. CDR3 sequence (DNA): TGTGCCAGCAGGGCTGGGAGTGGGTACGAGCAGTACTTC.

In this sample, this clone turned up once. The V and J genes are TRBV18 and TRBJ2-5; D gene ambiguous. CDR1 and CDR2 from the germline V gene are KGHSH and LQKENI. This CDR3 spans 16 amino acids. V was clipped by 3 bases and J by 1 base, with 15 bases between them. The CDR3 nucleotides are TGTGCCAGCTCACCGTCGGTCGGTGTAGCCCAAGAGACCCAGTACTTC. Protein: CASSPSVGVAQETQYF.

The J gene is TRBJ2-1, the V gene TRBV6-4; possibly TRBD1 for D (5 bases). The CDR3 runs to 13 residues. CDR1 MRHNA and CDR2 SNTAGT come from the germline V gene. V lost 7 bases and J lost 3, with 10 bases in between. The CDR3 is CASIPTDYNEQFF. CDR3 coding DNA: TGTGCCAGCATCCCGACAGACTACAATGAGCAGTTCTTC.

The sample holds a few counts of this clone. The V gene is TRBV13, the J gene TRBJ2-1; TRBD1 matches 8 bases. This CDR3 is 16 amino acids long. V lost 5 bases, J lost 5 bases, and 11 bases stayed unmatched. CDR1 PRHDT and CDR2 FYEKMQ come from the germline V gene (reference sequence). The CDR3 DNA is TGTGCCAGCAGCCCCCGAGGCAGGGGGCATCACAATGAGCAGTTCTTC. Encoded protein: CASSPRGRGHHNEQFF.

This clone appeared a single time. The chain is built from TRBV6-2 or TRBV6-3 and TRBJ2-1; D unclear. This CDR3 spans 13 amino acids. Germline CDR1 is MNHEY and CDR2 is SVGEGT. V was shortened by 0 bases and J by 8 bases, with 8 bases between the two germline ends. CDR3 protein: CASSYSEGYEQFF. The CDR3 region has the DNA TGTGCCAGCAGTTACTCCGAAGGATATGAGCAGTTCTTC.

The chain joins TRBV6-2 or TRBV6-3 to TRBJ2-2; a weak D match, TRBD2 (6 bases). Germline V CDR1 and CDR2: MNHEY, SVGEGT. The CDR3 runs to 15 residues. V dropped 2 bases and J dropped 3 bases, with 10 bases sitting between them. The CDR3 here is CASSYAGRYTGELFF. In DNA form, the CDR3 reads TGTGCCAGCAGTTACGCGGGGCGGTACACCGGGGAGCTGTTTTTT.